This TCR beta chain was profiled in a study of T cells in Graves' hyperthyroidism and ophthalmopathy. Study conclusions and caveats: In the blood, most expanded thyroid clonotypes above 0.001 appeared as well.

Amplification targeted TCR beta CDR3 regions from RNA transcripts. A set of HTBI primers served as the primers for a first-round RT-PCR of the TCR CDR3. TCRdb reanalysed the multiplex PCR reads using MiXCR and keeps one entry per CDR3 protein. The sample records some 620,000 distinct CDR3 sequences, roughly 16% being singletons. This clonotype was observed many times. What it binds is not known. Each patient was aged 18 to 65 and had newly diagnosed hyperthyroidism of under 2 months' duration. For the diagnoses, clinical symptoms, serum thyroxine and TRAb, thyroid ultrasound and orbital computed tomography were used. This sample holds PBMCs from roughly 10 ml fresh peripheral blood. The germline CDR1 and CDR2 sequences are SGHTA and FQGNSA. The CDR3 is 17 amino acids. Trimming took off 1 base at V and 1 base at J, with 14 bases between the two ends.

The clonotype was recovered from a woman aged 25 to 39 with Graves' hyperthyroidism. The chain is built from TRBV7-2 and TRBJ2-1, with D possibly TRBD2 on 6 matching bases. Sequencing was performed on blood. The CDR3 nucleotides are TGTGCCAGCAGCTTAGAACCCCTAGCGCCTTCCTACAATGAGCAGTTCTTC. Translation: CASSLEPLAPSYNEQFF.